This T cell receptor (beta chain) was retrieved from a study of a mutant IDH1 vaccine in newly diagnosed glioma. Overall study: Beginning 4-6 weeks after radiotherapy alone, or with temozolomide cycles, vaccination took place. Most had both radiotherapy and temozolomide beforehand; others had only one.

Only in-frame clones appear in the TCRdb table, and some are missing; sequencing was by immunoSEQ multiplex PCR. In the table there are roughly 70,000 clones, around 84% of which are singletons. Looked up from germline, CDR1 is MGHRA and CDR2 is YSYEKL. CDR3 length: 14 amino acids. V was pared by 5 bases and J by 0 bases, with 8 bases between. Findings and limits, study-wide: Patients mounted vaccine-induced immune responses in 90% to 95% of cases.

Specified time point: week 11, during vaccination. Doses of 300 ug of mutant IDH1 20-mer peptide were given with topical imiquimod. Concerning this clone itself: The target antigen is unknown.

This material consisted of PBMCs, taken from a glioma patient whose treatment included an IDH1 peptide vaccine. The J gene is TRBJ1-5, the V gene TRBV4-1, with D tentatively TRBD1 (6 bases). The sequence derives from a woman aged 45-59 years with glioma. Here the CDR3 reads CASSYRDSNQPQHF. The CDR3 DNA follows: TGCGCCAGCAGCTACAGGGATAGCAATCAGCCCCAGCATTTT.